These 9 T cell receptor beta chains share one sample of origin, sequenced in a study of T cell responses to AZD1222 COVID-19 vaccine. Some clones are missing from TCRdb's copy, which holds only in-frame ones; the method was immunoSEQ multiplex PCR. The repertoire holds approximately 300,000 clones, with approximately 94% as singletons. Sample: peripheral blood, taken 28 days after the second AZD1222 dose. The source of these receptors is an adult who received the AZD1222 COVID-19 vaccine.

This clone was found once. The genes are TRBV27 and TRBJ1-6; no clear D gene. The CDR3 totals 13 residues. Looked up from germline, CDR1 is MNHEY and CDR2 is SMNVEV (reference sequence). Trimming pared 2 bases from V and 7 bases from J, leaving 6 bases between. CDR3 DNA: TGTGCCAGCAGTTTAGAAGCCAATTCACCCCTCCACTTT. Translated: CASSLEANSPLHF.

The V gene is TRBV7-2, the J gene TRBJ1-1; D remains unclear. Germline CDR1 and CDR2: SGHTA and FQGNSA. V lost 3 bases and J 10 bases, leaving 15 bases between the germline ends. This CDR3 region has 13 residues. CDR3 amino acids: CASSLGNGVSAFF. The CDR3 DNA reads as TGTGCCAGCAGCTTGGGGAACGGAGTCTCAGCTTTCTTT.

The chain carries TRBV28 and TRBJ2-7, with D tentatively TRBD2 (6 bases). From germline, CDR1 is MDHEN and CDR2 SYDVKM. The V end was cut by 2 bases, the J end by 2 bases, with 19 bases between. There are 17 residues in the CDR3. CDR3 nucleotides: TGTGCCAGCAGTTTACGTTTCTCGGGGGAAGTCCCCTACGAGCAGTACTTC. Protein sequence: CASSLRFSGEVPYEQYF.

Only one count was recorded for this clone. The chain recombines TRBV6-5 with TRBJ2-7; D is perhaps TRBD1 or TRBD2 (5 bases each). Deletions cut 3 bases from V and 10 bases from J, with 10 bases between. The CDR3 covers 11 residues. Germline CDR1 is MNHEY and CDR2 is SVGAGI. The CDR3 region has the DNA TGTGCCAGCAGTTATGGGACCTACCAGTACTTC. It codes for CASSYGTYQYF.

The V gene is TRBV5-5, the J gene TRBJ1-2, with TRBD1 matching 8 bases. The CDR3 covers 14 residues. Germline V gene lookup returns CDR1 SGHKS and CDR2 YYEKEE (reference sequence). With V trimmed by 4 bases and J by 7 bases, 9 bases remained unmatched. The CDR3 DNA reads TGTGCCAGCAGCCTACTGGGACAGGTAGTTGGCTACACCTTC. Protein sequence: CASSLLGQVVGYTF.

This chain uses TRBV28 with TRBJ1-2, with 11 bases aligning to TRBD1. The junction had 11 bases not matched to a gene; V was cut back by 3 bases and J by 2 bases. The CDR3 loop spans 18 amino acids. Looked up from germline, CDR1 is MDHEN and CDR2 is SYDVKM. The CDR3 sequence is CASSFQWGQGGANYGYTF. In DNA form, the CDR3 reads TGTGCCAGCAGTTTTCAATGGGGACAGGGGGGCGCCAACTATGGCTACACCTTC.

This sequence joins TRBV19 and TRBJ1-2; no definite D call. CDR3 length: 12 residues. V was clipped by 5 bases and J by 8 bases, with 12 bases between them. CDR1 is LNHDA, CDR2 SQIVND, per germline (reference sequence). The CDR3 sequence: CASSLGTGGYTF. CDR3 coding DNA: TGTGCCAGTAGTCTAGGCACTGGCGGCTACACCTTC.

The chain has TRBV6-5 and TRBJ2-5, with TRBD2 as a possible D gene (6 bases). This CDR3 has 15 residues. Germline loops: CDR1 MNHEY, CDR2 SVGAGI. V lost 5 bases to trimming and J lost 2 bases, with 15 bases between them. CDR3 in amino acids: CASSITGTGQETQYF. The DNA of the CDR3 is TGTGCCAGCAGTATCACCGGGACTGGGCAAGAGACCCAGTACTTC.

The gene calls are TRBV5-4 and TRBJ2-7; the match to TRBD1 covers 11 bases. The CDR3 spans 16 residues. V lost 1 base and J lost 2; bases outside the gene matches: 5. Germline V gene lookup returns CDR1 SGHNT and CDR2 YYREEE (reference sequence). The CDR3 nucleotides are TGTGCCAGCAGCTTGAAGGGACAGGGGGGCCCCTACGAGCAGTACTTC. This translates into CASSLKGQGGPYEQYF.